Listed here are 4 T cell receptor beta chains from one sample, sequenced in a study of blood T cell repertoires in COVID-19 (dated by TCRdb to about 2020). Library preparation used the immunoSEQ multiplex PCR assay. The table was pulled from immuneACCESS by TCRdb, which kept in-frame rearrangements only. Such tables lose some clones; where checked, under half of the loss comes from unresolved V genes, and the rest has no known cause. This sample holds approximately 300,000 clones; about 90% were observed only once. The ten largest make up around 1.9% of the sample. Input material: peripheral blood. Receptors originate from a woman under 40 with COVID-19, enrolled during active disease.

This chain uses TRBV6-1 with TRBJ1-2, with 12 bases matching TRBD1. The trim removed 7 bases at V and 7 bases at J, leaving 13 bases unmatched. This CDR3 is 16 amino acids long. Germline V gives CDR1 MNHNS, CDR2 SASEGT. Written as DNA, the CDR3 is TGTGCCAGCACCGAAGCCGGGACAGGGGGCCGGGGTGGCTACACCTTC. Translated: CASTEAGTGGRGGYTF.

The chain uses TRBV19 and TRBJ1-5; D is perhaps TRBD1 (6 bases). The CDR3 is made up of 13 amino acids. Trimming stripped 5 bases from V and 6 bases from J, with 11 bases between. Germline V lookup: CDR1 LNHDA, CDR2 SQIVND (reference sequence). CDR3 loop: CASSVTGTQPQHF. Written as DNA, the CDR3 is TGTGCCAGTAGTGTTACAGGGACTCAGCCCCAGCATTTT.

This sequence joins TRBV29-1 and TRBJ1-2, with D uncertain. CDR3 length: 11 residues. Trimming removed 3 bases from V and 8 bases from J, with 10 bases in between. Germline values: CDR1 SQVTM, CDR2 ANQGSEA. CDR3 amino acids: CSVEGRRGYTF. CDR3 in DNA: TGCAGCGTTGAGGGCCGGCGAGGCTACACCTTC.

The chain employs TRBV25-1 and TRBJ2-2, with 10 bases that match TRBD2. With V trimmed by 5 bases and J by 3 bases, 3 bases remained unmatched. Germline CDR1 MGHDK, CDR2 SYGVNS. The CDR3 loop spans 15 amino acids. This chain's CDR3 is CASSSGGAYTGELFF. CDR3 nucleotides: TGTGCCAGCAGTAGCGGGGGGGCCTACACCGGGGAGCTGTTTTTT.